This TCR beta chain was identified during a study of blood T cell repertoires in COVID-19. This clone counts as medium-sized. Per the study methods: Reference gene primer amplification yielded estimated nucleated cell counts. Generated by immunoSEQ multiplex PCR, the TCRdb table keeps only in-frame clones and is missing some. V, J and clone size reflect that table, while D and trimming were determined from the DNA. This sample carries 150,000 to 200,000 clones, over 80% of them seen once, and the ten largest clones take under 5.5%. Material: peripheral blood. The clonotype comes from a young woman with acute or convalescent COVID-19.

As DNA, the CDR3 is TGTGCCATCAAACCGGGACAGGGGGAAAGTTCACCCCTCCACTTT. It specifies CAIKPGQGESSPLHF. The chain has TRBV10-3 and TRBJ1-6; 11 nucleotides agree with TRBD1. The CDR3 covers 15 residues. In germline, CDR1 is ENHRY, CDR2 SYGVKD. J was trimmed by 9 bases and V by 7 bases; bases with no gene match: 8.